A single T cell receptor beta chain is shown here with its context. Antigen unknown. TCRdb re-called the reads through MiXCR, storing one row per CDR3 protein. The table records about a million distinct CDR3 sequences, less than 35% of them present only once. With 1 base clipped from V and 8 bases from J, the junction kept 8 bases outside the gene matches. Germline loops: CDR1 SGHDN, CDR2 FVKESK. This CDR3 is 15 amino acids long. The data are from a study of T cell repertoires in cytomegalovirus infection. The sample in question was cultured CD8+ T cells from PBMCs, obtained from culture after CMV antigen stimulation. This receptor was identified in a human donor in good health (CMV status not recorded). Some clones in this sample may be carry-over from other donors' samples. The chain joins TRBV14 to TRBJ1-2, with TRBD1 identical over 9 bases. CDR3 nucleotides: TGTGCCAGCAGCCAAGCGAAACAGGGGGCGGACGGCTACACCTTC. Translation gives CASSQAKQGADGYTF.